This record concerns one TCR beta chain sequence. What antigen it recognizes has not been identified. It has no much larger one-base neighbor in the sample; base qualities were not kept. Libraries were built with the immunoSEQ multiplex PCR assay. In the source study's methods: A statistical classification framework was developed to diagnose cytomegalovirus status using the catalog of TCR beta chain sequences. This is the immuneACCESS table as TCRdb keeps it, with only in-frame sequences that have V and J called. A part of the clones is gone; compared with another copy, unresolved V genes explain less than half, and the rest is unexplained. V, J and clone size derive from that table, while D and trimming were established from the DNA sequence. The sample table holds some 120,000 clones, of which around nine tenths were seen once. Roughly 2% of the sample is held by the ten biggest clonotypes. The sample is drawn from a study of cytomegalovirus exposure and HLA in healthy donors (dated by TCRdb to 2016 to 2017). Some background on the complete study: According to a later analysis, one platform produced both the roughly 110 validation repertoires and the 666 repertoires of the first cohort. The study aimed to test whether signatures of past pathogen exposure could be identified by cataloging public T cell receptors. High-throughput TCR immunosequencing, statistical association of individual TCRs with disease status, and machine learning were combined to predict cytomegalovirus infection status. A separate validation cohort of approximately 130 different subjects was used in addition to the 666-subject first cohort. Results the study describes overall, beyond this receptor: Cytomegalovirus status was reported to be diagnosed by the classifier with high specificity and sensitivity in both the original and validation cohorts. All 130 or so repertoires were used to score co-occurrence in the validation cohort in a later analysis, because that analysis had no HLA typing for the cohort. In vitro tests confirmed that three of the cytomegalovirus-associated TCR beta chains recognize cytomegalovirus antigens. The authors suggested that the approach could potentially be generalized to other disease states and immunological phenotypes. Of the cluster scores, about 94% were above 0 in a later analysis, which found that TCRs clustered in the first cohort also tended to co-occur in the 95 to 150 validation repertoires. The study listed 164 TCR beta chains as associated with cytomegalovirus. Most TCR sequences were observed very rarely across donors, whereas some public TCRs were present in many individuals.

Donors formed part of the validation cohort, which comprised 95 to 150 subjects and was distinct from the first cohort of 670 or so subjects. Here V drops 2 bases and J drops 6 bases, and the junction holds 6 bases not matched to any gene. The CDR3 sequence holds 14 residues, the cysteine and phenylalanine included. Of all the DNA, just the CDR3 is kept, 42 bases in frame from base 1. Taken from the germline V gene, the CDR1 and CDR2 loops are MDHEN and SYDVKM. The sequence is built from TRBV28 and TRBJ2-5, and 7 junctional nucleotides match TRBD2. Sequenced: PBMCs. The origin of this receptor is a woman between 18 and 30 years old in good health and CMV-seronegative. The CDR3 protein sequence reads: CASSLPGSGKTQYF. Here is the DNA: TGTGCCAGCAGTTTACCCGGGAGCGGGAAGACCCAGTACTTC.